This is a list of T cell receptor beta chains from one sample in a study. MiXCR, run by TCRdb on the 5' RACE reads, gives a single entry per CDR3 protein. This sample has 13,000 or so distinct CDR3 sequences; less than 25% occur once, and the top ten carry approximately 3%. Material for sequencing was naive CD4+ T cells sorted from blood. The receptors come from a female donor with breast cancer. Each CDR3 is given with its conserved first and last residue. Each record gives: D gene, V gene, J gene, CDR3 length, clone size, CDR3 DNA, CDR3 protein. The D gene is left open where the match is weak. Clone size is stated in some rows and not others, as once, few, many or a class when expanded.

D gene: -
V gene: TRBV6-1
J gene: TRBJ1-1
CDR3 length: 15
clone size: -
CDR3 DNA: TGTGCCAGCAGTGAAGGAACAGGGATGAAAACTGAAGCTTTCTTT
CDR3 protein: CASSEGTGMKTEAFF

D gene: TRBD1
V gene: TRBV5-1
J gene: TRBJ1-5
CDR3 length: 13
clone size: -
CDR3 DNA: TGCGCCAGCGGCTCGGACAGGGATCAGCCCCAGCATTTT
CDR3 protein: CASGSDRDQPQHF

D gene: -
V gene: TRBV6-6
J gene: TRBJ1-5
CDR3 length: 14
clone size: few
CDR3 DNA: TGTGCCAGCACCGACACGGGGGCGGATCAGCCCCAGCATTTT
CDR3 protein: CASTDTGADQPQHF

D gene: -
V gene: TRBV20-1
J gene: TRBJ2-7
CDR3 length: 11
clone size: -
CDR3 DNA: TGCAGTGATAGACTTTTCTACGAGCAGTACTTC
CDR3 protein: CSDRLFYEQYF

D gene: -
V gene: TRBV6-5
J gene: TRBJ1-6
CDR3 length: 14
clone size: -
CDR3 DNA: TGTGCCAGCAGTTACCAGGGTTTCGGTTCACCCCTCCACTTT
CDR3 protein: CASSYQGFGSPLHF

D gene: TRBD1
V gene: TRBV5-4
J gene: TRBJ2-7
CDR3 length: 13
clone size: -
CDR3 DNA: TGTGCCAGCGGCCGGACAGGGAGCGACGAGCAGTACTTC
CDR3 protein: CASGRTGSDEQYF

D gene: TRBD2
V gene: TRBV9
J gene: TRBJ2-1
CDR3 length: 15
clone size: -
CDR3 DNA: TGTGCCAGCAGCACAAGCGGGAGCTCCTACAATGAGCAGTTCTTC
CDR3 protein: CASSTSGSSYNEQFF

D gene: TRBD1
V gene: TRBV18
J gene: TRBJ2-6
CDR3 length: 21
clone size: many
CDR3 DNA: TGTGCCAGCTCACCAATCGGTCAATCCGGGACAGGGGGCTCTGGGGCCAACGTCCTGACTTTC
CDR3 protein: CASSPIGQSGTGGSGANVLTF

D gene: TRBD2
V gene: TRBV6-6
J gene: TRBJ2-7
CDR3 length: 13
clone size: medium-sized
CDR3 DNA: TGTGCCAGCAGCCACCGGGAGGAAGGCGAGCAGTACTTC
CDR3 protein: CASSHREEGEQYF

D gene: TRBD2
V gene: TRBV20-1
J gene: TRBJ2-3
CDR3 length: 15
clone size: -
CDR3 DNA: TGCAGCGCATCGACGCGGGAGAAGGGAAAAGATACGCAGTATTTT
CDR3 protein: CSASTREKGKDTQYF

D gene: TRBD1
V gene: TRBV6-1
J gene: TRBJ1-1
CDR3 length: 15
clone size: -
CDR3 DNA: TGTGCCAGCAGTGTAAGGCGTAAGGGGGCCACTGAAGCTTTCTTT
CDR3 protein: CASSVRRKGATEAFF

D gene: TRBD1
V gene: TRBV24-1
J gene: TRBJ2-1
CDR3 length: 16
clone size: many
CDR3 DNA: TGTGCCACCAGTGATACGACCGGGACAGGGCTAGATGAGCAGTTCTTC
CDR3 protein: CATSDTTGTGLDEQFF

D gene: -
V gene: TRBV5-1
J gene: TRBJ2-1
CDR3 length: 12
clone size: -
CDR3 DNA: TGCGCCAGCAGCCTGCTGCACAATGAGCAGTTCTTC
CDR3 protein: CASSLLHNEQFF

D gene: -
V gene: TRBV5-1
J gene: TRBJ2-1
CDR3 length: 13
clone size: many
CDR3 DNA: TGCGCCAGCAGCTTGTATTCTAGTAGTGAGCAGTTCTTC
CDR3 protein: CASSLYSSSEQFF

D gene: -
V gene: TRBV20-1
J gene: TRBJ1-5
CDR3 length: 10
clone size: many
CDR3 DNA: TGCAGTGTGGGTCAGCAGCCCCAGCATTTT
CDR3 protein: CSVGQQPQHF

D gene: TRBD2
V gene: TRBV6-5
J gene: TRBJ2-1
CDR3 length: 16
clone size: -
CDR3 DNA: TGTGCCAGCAGGCCTAGCGGGAGGGCCTCTGAAGATGAGCAGTTCTTC
CDR3 protein: CASRPSGRASEDEQFF

D gene: -
V gene: TRBV19
J gene: TRBJ2-5
CDR3 length: 16
clone size: many
CDR3 DNA: TGTGCCAGTAGTTTGACCCCGCGAGCGTCCCAAGAGACCCAGTACTTC
CDR3 protein: CASSLTPRASQETQYF

D gene: TRBD2
V gene: TRBV11-2
J gene: TRBJ2-7
CDR3 length: 21
clone size: few
CDR3 DNA: TGTGCCAGCACCTTAAAAGGTTTGGGGGGGAGCCCCACTAGCGGGAGGTACGAGCAGTACTTC
CDR3 protein: CASTLKGLGGSPTSGRYEQYF

D gene: TRBD1
V gene: TRBV24-1
J gene: TRBJ2-2
CDR3 length: 17
clone size: many
CDR3 DNA: TGTGCCACCAGTGACACCTACAGGGGGCTGAACACCGGGGAGCTGTTTTTT
CDR3 protein: CATSDTYRGLNTGELFF

D gene: TRBD2
V gene: TRBV5-1
J gene: TRBJ2-2
CDR3 length: 15
clone size: -
CDR3 DNA: TGCGCCAGCAGCCCCACTAGCGGGGGCACCGGGGAGCTGTTTTTT
CDR3 protein: CASSPTSGGTGELFF

D gene: TRBD2
V gene: TRBV6-2/TRBV6-3
J gene: TRBJ2-1
CDR3 length: 13
clone size: many
CDR3 DNA: TGTGCCAGCAGTTCCGGACTAGCTAATGAGCAGTTCTTC
CDR3 protein: CASSSGLANEQFF

D gene: -
V gene: TRBV12-3/TRBV12-4
J gene: TRBJ1-2
CDR3 length: 13
clone size: -
CDR3 DNA: TGTGCCAGCTCGGAACAGGCCTACTATGGCTACACCTTC
CDR3 protein: CASSEQAYYGYTF

D gene: -
V gene: TRBV5-1
J gene: TRBJ2-1
CDR3 length: 15
clone size: -
CDR3 DNA: TGCGCCAGCAGTGGAGACGTTCTCTCCTACAATGAACAGTTCTTC
CDR3 protein: CASSGDVLSYNEQFF

D gene: TRBD1
V gene: TRBV6-1
J gene: TRBJ1-5
CDR3 length: 13
clone size: medium-sized
CDR3 DNA: TGTGCCAGCGGGAGGACAGGGCCTCAGCCCCAGCATTTT
CDR3 protein: CASGRTGPQPQHF

D gene: TRBD2
V gene: TRBV28
J gene: TRBJ2-2
CDR3 length: 15
clone size: many
CDR3 DNA: TGTGCCAGCAGTGCAGCGGGAGGGAACACCGGGGAGCTGTTTTTT
CDR3 protein: CASSAAGGNTGELFF

D gene: -
V gene: TRBV20-1
J gene: TRBJ1-5
CDR3 length: 13
clone size: medium-sized
CDR3 DNA: TGCAGTGCTAGGAAGGATAGCAATCAGCCCCAGCATTTT
CDR3 protein: CSARKDSNQPQHF

D gene: TRBD2
V gene: TRBV15
J gene: TRBJ2-7
CDR3 length: 19
clone size: few
CDR3 DNA: TGTGCCACCAGCAGACCGTCAGGGACTAGCGGGATCAAGGCCTACGAGCAGTACTTC
CDR3 protein: CATSRPSGTSGIKAYEQYF

D gene: -
V gene: TRBV6-5
J gene: TRBJ2-7
CDR3 length: 13
clone size: -
CDR3 DNA: TGTGCCAGCAGTGAAGGACCACTCGGGGAGCAGTACTTC
CDR3 protein: CASSEGPLGEQYF

D gene: TRBD1
V gene: TRBV6-1
J gene: TRBJ1-3
CDR3 length: 15
clone size: -
CDR3 DNA: TGTGCCAGCAGTGAGCCAGGGACAGGGCGACACGCCATATATTTT
CDR3 protein: CASSEPGTGRHAIYF

D gene: -
V gene: TRBV3-1
J gene: TRBJ1-6
CDR3 length: 16
clone size: many
CDR3 DNA: TGTGCCAGCAGCCAAAGACCGGGACTGGGAGATTCACCCCTCCACTTT
CDR3 protein: CASSQRPGLGDSPLHF

D gene: TRBD2
V gene: TRBV12-3/TRBV12-4
J gene: TRBJ2-5
CDR3 length: 15
clone size: many
CDR3 DNA: TGTGCCAGCAGTTTCCGAGCGGGAGGGGGGGGGACCCAGTACTTC
CDR3 protein: CASSFRAGGGGTQYF

D gene: -
V gene: TRBV6-1
J gene: TRBJ2-7
CDR3 length: 11
clone size: medium-sized
CDR3 DNA: TGTGCCAGCAGTGAACCAGCGGAGCAGTACTTC
CDR3 protein: CASSEPAEQYF

D gene: -
V gene: TRBV5-1
J gene: TRBJ2-1
CDR3 length: 12
clone size: -
CDR3 DNA: TGCGCCAGCAGCTCCGGGAGCGATGAGCAGTTCTTC
CDR3 protein: CASSSGSDEQFF